What follows describes a single TCR beta chain. Its specificity is not known. Per germline, CDR1 SGHTA and CDR2 FQGTGA. The CDR3 runs 16 residues. V was pared by 0 bases and J by 7 bases, with 8 bases of the junction left unmatched. This entry is derived from a study of T cell responses to AZD1222 COVID-19 vaccine. Whole-study results and caveats: Elevations in Spike-specific TCR breadth and depth followed administration of two AZD1222 doses. Mostly white British, mostly female donors; authors suggested clonal diversity may be underestimated.

Recipients boosted at about 4 weeks or about 12 weeks are pooled. Profiling relied on immunoSEQ multiplex PCR, and the TCRdb table lists in-frame clones only, not all of them. The data show 150,000 to 200,000 clones, roughly nine tenths seen once. The material was peripheral blood, obtained 28 days after the second AZD1222 dose. The source is an adult who received the AZD1222 COVID-19 vaccine. This sequence joins TRBV7-3 and TRBJ2-7, with 11 nucleotides matching TRBD2. CDR3 residues: CASSLTPTTSGVEQYF. CDR3 nucleotide sequence: TGTGCCAGCAGCTTAACTCCTACGACTAGCGGGGTTGAGCAGTACTTC.